The 15 T cell receptor beta chains listed next were all sequenced from one sample in a study of blood T cells in healthy people across ages. Together with a sample-barcoded 5' primer, a J-beta primer mix was included in a second PCR lasting roughly 7 to 11 cycles. TCRdb analysed the 5' RACE reads with MiXCR anew, one entry per CDR3 protein. The sample yields 550,000 to 700,000 distinct CDR3 sequences, 27% seen once. Sequencing used blood. Receptors originate from a woman in her 70s in good health.

The chain uses TRBV7-7 and TRBJ2-5; TRBD2 is a possible D gene (5 bases). Looked up from germline, CDR1 is SSHAT and CDR2 is FNYEAQ (reference sequence). With 8 bases removed from V and 5 bases from J, the gap between germline ends came to 15 bases. CDR3 length: 13 amino acids. The CDR3 coding sequence is TGTGCCAGCGCCCCCGGGGTATCTGAGACCCAGTACTTC. It specifies CASAPGVSETQYF.

The CDR3 reads CATSSYRGGYNEQFF. DNA of the CDR3: TGTGCCACCAGCAGTTACAGGGGGGGCTACAATGAGCAGTTCTTC. The genes are TRBV15 and TRBJ2-1; a possible D gene is TRBD1 (8 bases). V lost 3 bases and J 3 bases, leaving 12 bases between the germline ends. Germline CDR1 reads LNHNV; CDR2 reads YYDKDF (reference sequence). The CDR3 loop spans 15 amino acids. Full variable domain (outside the CDR3, taken from reference TRBV15 and TRBJ2-1): DAMVIQNPRYQVTQFGKPVTLSCSQTLNHNVMYWYQQKSSQAPKLLFHYYDKDFNNEADTPDNFQSRRPNTSFCFLDIRSPGLGDTAMYLCATSSYRGGYNEQFFGPGTRLTVL.

This clonotype occurred a few times. The CDR3 sequence: CASSGLIWSSGNTIYF. The CDR3 region has the DNA TGTGCCAGCAGCGGCCTTATATGGAGCTCTGGAAACACCATATATTTT. This chain links TRBV6-1 with TRBJ1-3; D unclear. The length of the CDR3 is 16 residues. Trimming took off 6 bases at V and 0 bases at J, with 15 bases between the two ends. Germline CDR1 is MNHNS and CDR2 is SASEGT.

The rearrangement uses TRBV7-6 and TRBJ2-4, with 14 bases that match TRBD2. Germline V gene lookup returns CDR1 SGHVS and CDR2 FNYEAQ. The CDR3 sequence is 18 residues long. The J segment lost 0 bases and the V segment lost 4 bases, leaving 5 bases of the junction unmatched. CDR3 in DNA: TGTGCCAGCAGCTATGGGACTAGCGGGAGTCTAGCCAAAAACATTCAGTACTTC. Translated, it gives CASSYGTSGSLAKNIQYF.

The table lists this clonotype with a few counts. The gene calls are TRBV4-2 and TRBJ1-4, with D maybe TRBD1 (5 bases). The CDR3 extends over 15 amino acids. CDR1 LGHNA and CDR2 YNFKEQ come from the germline V gene. The ends were cut back, 1 base at V and 8 bases at J, with 14 bases in the middle. The CDR3 loop is CASSQARDSTEKLFF. The CDR3 bases are TGTGCCAGCAGCCAAGCTAGGGACTCCACAGAAAAACTGTTTTTT.

This clonotype was picked up a small number of times. This chain joins TRBV6-2 or TRBV6-3 and TRBJ2-5; D is unresolved. The J call may be incorrect, as the DNA end agrees better with TRBJ2-1. From germline, CDR1 is MNHEY and CDR2 SVGEGT. This CDR3 region has 13 residues. Here the CDR3 reads CASSHRLHNEQFF. The DNA for the CDR3 is TGTGCCAGCAGTCATCGACTGCACAATGAGCAGTTCTTC.

The chain links TRBV7-9 to TRBJ2-1, with 11 nucleotides matching TRBD2. After removal of 4 bases from V and 6 bases from J, the junction contained 8 bases not matched to a gene. Per germline, CDR1 SEHNR and CDR2 FQNEAQ (reference sequence). The CDR3 runs to 16 residues. The CDR3 nucleotides are TGTGCCAGCAGCTATCTCTCTAGCGGGGGGCGCAATGAGCAGTTCTTC. Its protein is CASSYLSSGGRNEQFF.

The chain carries TRBV3-1 and TRBJ2-2, with D maybe TRBD2 (5 bases). Germline V CDR1 and CDR2: LGHDT, YNNKEL (reference sequence). Trimming stripped 8 bases from V and 6 bases from J, with 10 bases between. This CDR3 has 12 amino acids. This chain's CDR3 is CASDGGPGELFF. The DNA of the CDR3 is TGTGCCAGCGATGGAGGACCCGGGGAGCTGTTTTTT. Together with reference TRBV3-1 and TRBJ2-2, the CDR3 gives the full variable domain: DTAVSQTPKYLVTQMGNDKSIKCEQNLGHDTMYWYKQDSKKFLKIMFSYNNKELIINETVPNRFSPKSPDKAHLNLHINSLELGDSAVYFCASDGGPGELFFGEGSRLTVL.

The genes are TRBV7-2 and TRBJ2-3; 9 bases map to TRBD2. The CDR3 consists of 15 residues. Germline V gene data show CDR1 as SGHTA and CDR2 as FQGNSA. V shed 8 bases, J shed 3 bases, and the junction held 9 bases outside the gene matches. This CDR3 is CASGKSGLATDTQYF. The CDR3 nucleotides are TGTGCCAGCGGAAAAAGCGGACTAGCGACAGATACGCAGTATTTT.

This chain joins TRBV4-3 and TRBJ2-7, with D perhaps TRBD2 (6 bases). The J call may be in error: the DNA end matches TRBJ2-5 better. CDR3 length equals 14 residues. Germline V gene lookup returns CDR1 LGHNA and CDR2 YSLEER. The CDR3 loop reads CASSQDVGGETQYF. The CDR3 DNA follows: TGCGCCAGCAGCCAAGATGTGGGGGGAGAGACCCAGTACTTC.

This clonotype was counted between two and nine times. The chain employs TRBV5-6 and TRBJ2-7, with D perhaps TRBD1 or TRBD2 (5 bases each). Deletions cut 1 base from V and 3 bases from J, with 8 bases between. The CDR3 loop spans 13 amino acids. Germline-derived CDR1 and CDR2 are SGHDT and YYEEEE. CDR3 amino acids: CASSLWGFYEQYF. The CDR3, as DNA: TGTGCCAGCAGCTTGTGGGGGTTCTACGAGCAGTACTTC.

This chain uses TRBV4-3 with TRBJ2-2; D gene ambiguous. The CDR3 contains 17 residues. Trimming removed 0 bases from V and 3 bases from J, with 14 bases in between. Germline values: CDR1 LGHNA, CDR2 YSLEER. The CDR3 is CASSQDPPTTDTGELFF. In nucleotides, the CDR3 is TGCGCCAGCAGCCAAGATCCACCCACTACTGACACCGGGGAGCTGTTTTTT.

This clonotype was detected only once. The gene calls are TRBV29-1 and TRBJ1-1; 7 bases line up with TRBD1. The V gene's germline CDR1 is SQVTM and CDR2 ANQGSEA. Trimming took 6 bases from V and 1 from J; bases not matched to a gene: 8. CDR3 length: 14 amino acids. CDR3 region: CSVVPGQRNTEAFF. CDR3 sequence (DNA): TGCAGCGTCGTCCCGGGACAGCGGAACACTGAAGCTTTCTTT.

The chain employs TRBV21-1 and TRBJ2-1; the DNA was not compared with TRBD1, the D call given in the table. TRBV21-1 is a known pseudogene. This CDR3 is 16 amino acids long. The CDR3, as DNA: TGTGCCAGCAGCAAAAGGGGGGGGTGGAACTCCAATGAGCAGTTCTTC. Translation: CASSKRGGWNSNEQFF.

The genes are TRBV11-2 and TRBJ1-6; the D is unclear. The CDR3 is 16 residues long. Germline V gene lookup returns CDR1 SGHAT and CDR2 FQNNGV. Trimming shortened V by 4 bases and J by 11 bases, and 21 bases separated the two germline ends. The CDR3 nucleotides are TGTGCCAGCAGCTCCCTACTTTTAGGGTCCGGGGCACCCCTCCACTTT. This encodes CASSSLLLGSGAPLHF.